This T cell receptor (beta chain) emerged from a study of response to subunit inactivated influenza vaccine. This clonotype was counted only a few times. Its antigen is undetermined. Findings of the study overall: Every seasonal influenza vaccination brings in few new T cells, the authors suggested.

TCRdb ran MiXCR on the RT-PCR reads and lists one entry per CDR3 protein. The sample records around 650,000 distinct CDR3 sequences, around 14% being singletons. Germline CDR1 SGHRS, CDR2 YFSETQ. The CDR3 is 16 residues long. With V trimmed by 4 bases and J by 3 bases, 9 bases remained unmatched. This TCR came from a man aged 50 to 59 who received an inactivated influenza vaccine. Sample: PBMCs from blood, taken 11 to 12 days after vaccination. The chain is built from TRBV5-1 and TRBJ1-3; 8 nucleotides line up with TRBD1. CDR3: CASSTAGGLGGNTIYF. Here the CDR3 DNA reads TGCGCCAGCAGCACCGCAGGGGGCCTAGGTGGAAACACCATATATTTT.